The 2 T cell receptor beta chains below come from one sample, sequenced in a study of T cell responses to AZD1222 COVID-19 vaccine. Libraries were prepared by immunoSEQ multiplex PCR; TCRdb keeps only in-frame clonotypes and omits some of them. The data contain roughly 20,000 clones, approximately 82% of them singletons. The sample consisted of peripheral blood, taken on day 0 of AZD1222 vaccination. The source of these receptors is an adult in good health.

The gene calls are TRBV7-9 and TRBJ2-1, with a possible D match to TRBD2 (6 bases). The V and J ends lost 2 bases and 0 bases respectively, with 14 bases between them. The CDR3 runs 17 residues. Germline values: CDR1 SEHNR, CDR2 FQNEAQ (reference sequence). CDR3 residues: CASSLTTSPSSYNEQFF. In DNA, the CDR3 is TGTGCCAGCAGCTTAACTACTAGCCCAAGCTCCTACAATGAGCAGTTCTTC. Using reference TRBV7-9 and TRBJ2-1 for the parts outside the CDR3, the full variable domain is DTGVSQNPRHKITKRGQNVTFRCDPISEHNRLYWYRQTLGQGPEFLTYFQNEAQLEKSRLLSDRFSAERPKGSFSTLEIQRTEQGDSAMYLCASSLTTSPSSYNEQFFGPGTRLTVL.

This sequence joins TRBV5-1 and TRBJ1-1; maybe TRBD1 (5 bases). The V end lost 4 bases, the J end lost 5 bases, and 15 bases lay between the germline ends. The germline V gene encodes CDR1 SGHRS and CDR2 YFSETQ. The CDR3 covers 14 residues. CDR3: CASSAGPPVTEAFF. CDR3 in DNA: TGCGCCAGCAGCGCGGGACCCCCGGTGACTGAAGCTTTCTTT.